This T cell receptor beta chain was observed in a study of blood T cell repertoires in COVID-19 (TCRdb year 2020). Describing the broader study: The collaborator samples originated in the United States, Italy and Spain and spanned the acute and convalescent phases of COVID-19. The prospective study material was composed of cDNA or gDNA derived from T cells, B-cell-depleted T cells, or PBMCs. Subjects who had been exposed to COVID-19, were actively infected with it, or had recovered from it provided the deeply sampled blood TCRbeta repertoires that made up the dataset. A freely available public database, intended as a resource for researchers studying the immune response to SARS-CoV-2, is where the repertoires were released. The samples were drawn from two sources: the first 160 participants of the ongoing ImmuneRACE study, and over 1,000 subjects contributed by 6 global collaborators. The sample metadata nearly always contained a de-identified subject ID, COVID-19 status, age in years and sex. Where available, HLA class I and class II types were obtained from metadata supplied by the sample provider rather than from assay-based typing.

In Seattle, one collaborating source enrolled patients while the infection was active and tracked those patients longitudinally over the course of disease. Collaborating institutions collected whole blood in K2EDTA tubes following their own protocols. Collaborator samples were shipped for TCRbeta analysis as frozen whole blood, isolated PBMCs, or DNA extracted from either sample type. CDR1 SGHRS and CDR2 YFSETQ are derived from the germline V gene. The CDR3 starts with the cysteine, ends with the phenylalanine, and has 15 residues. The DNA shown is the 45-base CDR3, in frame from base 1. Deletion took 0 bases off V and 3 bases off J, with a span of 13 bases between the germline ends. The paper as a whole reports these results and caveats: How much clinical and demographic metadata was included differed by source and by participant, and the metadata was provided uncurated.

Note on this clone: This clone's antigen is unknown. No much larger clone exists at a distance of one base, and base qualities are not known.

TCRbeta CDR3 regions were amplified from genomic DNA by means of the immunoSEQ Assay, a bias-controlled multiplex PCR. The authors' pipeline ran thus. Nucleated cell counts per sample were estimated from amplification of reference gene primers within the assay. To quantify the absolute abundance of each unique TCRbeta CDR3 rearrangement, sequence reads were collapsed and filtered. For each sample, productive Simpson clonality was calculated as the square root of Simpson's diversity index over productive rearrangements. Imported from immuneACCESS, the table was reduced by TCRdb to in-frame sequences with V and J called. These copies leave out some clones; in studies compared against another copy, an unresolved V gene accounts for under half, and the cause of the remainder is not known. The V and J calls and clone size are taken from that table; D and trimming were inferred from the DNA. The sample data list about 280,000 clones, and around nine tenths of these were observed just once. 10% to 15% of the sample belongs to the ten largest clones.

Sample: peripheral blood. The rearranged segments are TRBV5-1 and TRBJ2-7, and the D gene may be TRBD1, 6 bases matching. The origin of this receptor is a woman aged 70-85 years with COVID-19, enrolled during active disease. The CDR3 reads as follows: CASSLDLGALYEQYF. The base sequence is TGCGCCAGCAGCTTGGATCTGGGGGCGCTCTACGAGCAGTACTTC.